One sample yielded the 25 T cell receptor beta chains listed below, sequenced in a study of blood T cells in healthy people across ages. For the second PCR, which ran for about 6 to 11 cycles, a sample-barcoded 5' primer and a J-beta primer mix were used. Each CDR3 protein gets one entry after TCRdb re-called the 5' RACE reads with MiXCR. The sample records almost 300,000 distinct CDR3 sequences, 27% being singletons. Input material: blood. These receptors were collected from a woman aged 70-85 years in good health.

The chain couples TRBV28 to TRBJ2-5; maybe TRBD2 (5 bases). The end of the DNA aligns better with TRBJ2-7, so the J call may be wrong. This CDR3 is built from 12 residues. Germline V gene lookup returns CDR1 MDHEN and CDR2 SYDVKM. CDR3 in amino acids: CASSHSGNEQYF. The DNA for the CDR3 is TGTGCCAGCAGCCATTCGGGAAACGAGCAGTACTTC.

This clonotype was observed a few times. The V and J genes are TRBV7-2 and TRBJ2-7; 7 positions match TRBD1. CDR1 SGHTA and CDR2 FQGNSA come from the germline V gene. V trimming: 3 bases; J trimming: 1 base; junction bases outside the gene matches: 3. The CDR3 sequence is 14 residues long. The CDR3 DNA is TGTGCCAGCAGCTTTGGGGACAGATCCTACGAGCAGTACTTC. Its translation: CASSFGDRSYEQYF.

This rearrangement joins TRBV12-3 or TRBV12-4 to TRBJ2-7; 8 bases agree with TRBD2. The CDR3 sequence is 14 residues long. V lost 7 bases to trimming and J lost 5 bases; unmatched junction nucleotides: 10. Written as DNA, the CDR3 is TGTGCCAGCACCAGGACTAGCCCCGTTGACGAGCAGTACTTC. It is translated as CASTRTSPVDEQYF.

This clonotype was found a few times. The rearrangement links TRBV5-6 to TRBJ2-5; no definite D call. CDR3 length equals 13 residues. Trimming removed 4 bases at V and 5 bases at J, with 12 bases between. Germline loops: CDR1 SGHDT, CDR2 YYEEEE. DNA for the CDR3: TGTGCCAGCAGCCTGGATGCCAGGGAGACCCAGTACTTC. Protein: CASSLDARETQYF.

The chain joins TRBV10-2 to TRBJ1-2; tentatively, D is TRBD1 (5 bases). V gave up 4 bases and J gave up 6 bases, with 12 bases separating them. The CDR3 has 13 residues. From germline, CDR1 is WSHSY and CDR2 SAAADI. The CDR3 DNA reads TGCGCCAGCAGTGCGGAGGGACGGCATGGCTACACCTTC. Its translation: CASSAEGRHGYTF.

The chain is built from TRBV20-1 and TRBJ2-1; unclear D gene. V lost 5 bases and J lost 2, with 7 bases in between. Germline assignment: CDR1 DFQATT and CDR2 SNEGSKA (reference sequence). The CDR3 has 12 residues. As DNA, the CDR3 is TGCAGTGCTCGTACCCCCTACAATGAGCAGTTCTTC. This encodes CSARTPYNEQFF.

This clonotype was recorded a few times. The chain recombines TRBV6-1 with TRBJ1-5; D gene ambiguous. This CDR3 contains 17 residues. Germline V lookup: CDR1 MNHNS, CDR2 SASEGT. Trimming took off 3 bases at V and 0 bases at J, with 15 bases between the two ends. In DNA, the CDR3 is TGTGCCAGCAGTGACAGGCTCGTTTCGTATAGCAATCAGCCCCAGCATTTT. The encoded protein is CASSDRLVSYSNQPQHF.

V and J are TRBV29-1 and TRBJ2-7, with D perhaps matching TRBD2 (5 bases). The germline CDR1 and CDR2 sequences are SQVTM and ANQGSEA. The CDR3 consists of 13 residues. With 6 bases removed from V and 4 bases from J, the gap between germline ends came to 16 bases. This CDR3 is CSVTGGLLYEQYF. The CDR3, as DNA: TGCAGCGTCACGGGTGGACTCCTTTACGAGCAGTACTTC.

The gene calls are TRBV6-2 or TRBV6-3 and TRBJ2-5; 8 positions agree with TRBD2. Near its end, the DNA agrees better with TRBJ2-7, so the J call may be wrong. This CDR3 region has 16 residues. Germline V gene lookup returns CDR1 MNHEY and CDR2 SVGEGT. Here the CDR3 reads CASSYSTSEGSYEQYF. The CDR3 region has the DNA TGTGCCAGCAGTTACTCGACTAGCGAGGGCTCCTACGAGCAGTACTTC.

This clonotype was seen more than once but under ten times. This sequence joins TRBV24-1 and TRBJ2-5; tentatively, D is TRBD1 (5 bases). V was clipped by 6 bases and J by 4 bases, with 8 bases between them. The CDR3 covers 12 residues. Germline loops: CDR1 KGHDR, CDR2 SFDVKD. The CDR3 DNA sequence: TGTGCCACCAGTAGGGGTCCAGAGACCCAGTACTTC. Its translation: CATSRGPETQYF.

The chain combines TRBV12-3 or TRBV12-4 with TRBJ1-5, with a weak D call TRBD1 (5 bases). The CDR3 is made up of 15 amino acids. V lost 3 bases to trimming and J lost 1 base, with 10 bases between them. CDR3 in amino acids: CASSFARVSNQPQHF. CDR3 DNA sequence: TGTGCCAGCAGTTTTGCCAGGGTAAGCAATCAGCCCCAGCATTTT.

The chain employs TRBV10-3 and TRBJ2-5, with D perhaps matching TRBD1 or TRBD2 (5 bases each). Germline CDR1 reads ENHRY; CDR2 reads SYGVKD. The CDR3 is made up of 13 amino acids. Trimming left V 4 bases short and J 5 bases short, with 11 bases between. DNA of the CDR3: TGTGCCATCAGTGTGGGGGTTGAGGAGACCCAGTACTTC. As protein: CAISVGVEETQYF.

V gene TRBV2 combines with J gene TRBJ1-1, with D possibly TRBD1 on 6 matching bases. This CDR3 is built from 14 residues. The V gene's germline CDR1 is SNHLY and CDR2 FYNNEI. V was pared by 7 bases and J by 2 bases, with 14 bases between. CDR3 sequence (DNA): TGTGCCAGCAACGAGGGGGGAGGAAACACTGAAGCTTTCTTT. Its translation is CASNEGGGNTEAFF.

This sequence joins TRBV7-3 and TRBJ2-6, with D maybe TRBD2 (6 bases). Trimming pared 5 bases from V and 2 bases from J, leaving 10 bases between. CDR3 length: 15 amino acids. Germline values: CDR1 SGHTA, CDR2 FQGTGA. The chain's CDR3 is CASSNGGAGANVLTF. The CDR3 DNA is TGTGCCAGCAGCAACGGAGGGGCTGGGGCCAACGTCCTGACTTTC.

In its sample, this clonotype was seen a few times. The CDR3 region is CASSLSSALGNTIYF. In DNA form, the CDR3 reads TGTGCCAGCAGCTTATCTTCGGCACTAGGAAACACCATATATTTT. The rearrangement uses TRBV11-2 and TRBJ1-3; D is undetermined. Germline assignment: CDR1 SGHAT and CDR2 FQNNGV. The CDR3 is 15 amino acids. Trimming cost V 2 bases and J 4 bases, with 12 bases left between them. Looking up the rest from reference TRBV11-2 and TRBJ1-3 gives the full variable domain: EAGVAQSPRYKIIEKRQSVAFWCNPISGHATLYWYQQILGQGPKLLIQFQNNGVVDDSQLPKDRFSAERLKGVDSTLKIQPAKLEDSAVYLCASSLSSALGNTIYFGEGSWLTVV.

The chain links TRBV7-3 to TRBJ2-1; D unresolved. The CDR3 extends over 13 amino acids. Germline-derived CDR1 and CDR2 are SGHTA and FQGTGA. Trimming took 1 base from V and 7 from J, leaving 8 bases between them. Here the CDR3 reads CASSLSLSNEQFF. In DNA, the CDR3 is TGTGCCAGCAGCTTAAGCCTCTCGAATGAGCAGTTCTTC.

This rearrangement joins TRBV7-2 to TRBJ2-5, with 8 bases identical to TRBD1. Germline V gives CDR1 SGHTA, CDR2 FQGNSA. The CDR3 sequence is 15 residues long. Trimming removed 7 bases from V and 4 bases from J; junction bases left unmatched: 11. In DNA, the CDR3 is TGTGCCAGCAATATTGGCAGGGGGCCAGGAGAGACCCAGTACTTC. Protein product: CASNIGRGPGETQYF.

The genes are TRBV5-1 and TRBJ1-3; D unresolved. Germline CDR1 SGHRS, CDR2 YFSETQ. The CDR3 runs to 16 residues. Trimming stripped 0 bases from V and 0 bases from J, with 10 bases between. The DNA for the CDR3 is TGCGCCAGCAGCTTGGGACCAACGAGCTCTGGAAACACCATATATTTT. Its translation: CASSLGPTSSGNTIYF.

This clonotype was recorded at least ten times. V is TRBV7-3 and J is TRBJ2-3; 8 bases are a match to TRBD1. CDR3 size: 15 residues. V was clipped by 0 bases and J by 7 bases; unmatched bases: 6. Per the germline V gene, CDR1 is SGHTA and CDR2 is FQGTGA. CDR3: CASSLTPGGLNTQYF. The CDR3 nucleotides read TGTGCCAGCAGCTTAACACCAGGGGGCTTGAATACGCAGTATTTT.

This clonotype was recorded once. The J gene is TRBJ2-5, the V gene TRBV27; 7 bases map to TRBD1. TRBJ2-7 explains the end of the DNA better; the J call may be wrong. The CDR3 sequence is 14 residues long. Germline lookup yields CDR1 MNHEY and CDR2 SMNVEV (reference sequence). CDR3 DNA: TGTGCCAGCAGTTCCCGGGACAGACCCCACGAGCAGTACTTC. Amino acid sequence: CASSSRDRPHEQYF.

In its sample, this clonotype was seen a few times. The chain links TRBV29-1 to TRBJ2-1; TRBD1 is a possible D gene (6 bases). Germline V lookup: CDR1 SQVTM, CDR2 ANQGSEA. V lost 8 bases to trimming and J lost 3 bases, with 14 bases between them. CDR3 length: 13 residues. The CDR3 reads CSYELGGYNEQFF. CDR3 in DNA: TGCAGCTACGAGTTAGGGGGCTACAATGAGCAGTTCTTC.

The CDR3 here is CSASEDSQTYEQYF. The CDR3, as DNA: TGCAGTGCTAGTGAGGACTCTCAAACCTACGAGCAGTACTTC. The gene calls are TRBV20-1 and TRBJ2-1; D perhaps matches TRBD2 (5 bases). The J call may be mistaken, given a closer DNA end match to TRBJ2-7. In germline, CDR1 is DFQATT, CDR2 SNEGSKA (reference sequence). The CDR3 totals 14 residues.

Worth noting for this clonotype: Germline is not matched at one junction end, which may reflect a read error. The chain uses TRBV5-4 and TRBJ2-1; the D call may be TRBD1 or TRBD2 (5 bases each). CDR3 length equals 13 residues. In germline, CDR1 is SGHNT, CDR2 YYREEE (reference sequence). The CDR3 nucleotides are TGTGCCAGCAGCTTGTCAGGGACGAATGTGCAGTTCTTC. This translates into CASSLSGTNVQFF. The complete variable domain, with remaining parts taken from reference TRBV5-4 and TRBJ2-1, reads ETGVTQSPTHLIKTRGQQVTLRCSSQSGHNTVSWYQQALGQGPQFIFQYYREEENGRGNFPPRFSGLQFPNYSSELNVNALELDDSALYLCASSLSGTNVQFFGPGTRLTVL.

This clonotype was detected only once. The V call is TRBV3-1, the J call TRBJ1-1; possibly TRBD1 for D (5 bases). Germline CDR1 is LGHDT and CDR2 is YNNKEL (reference sequence). This CDR3 is built from 13 residues. V lost 5 bases to trimming and J lost 4 bases, with 11 bases between them. The CDR3 region has the DNA TGTGCCAGCAGCAAGACAGAAATCACTGAAGCTTTCTTT. Translation gives CASSKTEITEAFF.

V and J are TRBV28 and TRBJ2-3; D gene uncertain. There are 12 residues in the CDR3. Per the germline V gene, CDR1 is MDHEN and CDR2 is SYDVKM. V was clipped by 11 bases and J by 1 base, with 10 bases between them. The DNA of the CDR3 is TGTGCCTCTGCCAGCGGCACAGATACGCAGTATTTT. Its protein product is CASASGTDTQYF.